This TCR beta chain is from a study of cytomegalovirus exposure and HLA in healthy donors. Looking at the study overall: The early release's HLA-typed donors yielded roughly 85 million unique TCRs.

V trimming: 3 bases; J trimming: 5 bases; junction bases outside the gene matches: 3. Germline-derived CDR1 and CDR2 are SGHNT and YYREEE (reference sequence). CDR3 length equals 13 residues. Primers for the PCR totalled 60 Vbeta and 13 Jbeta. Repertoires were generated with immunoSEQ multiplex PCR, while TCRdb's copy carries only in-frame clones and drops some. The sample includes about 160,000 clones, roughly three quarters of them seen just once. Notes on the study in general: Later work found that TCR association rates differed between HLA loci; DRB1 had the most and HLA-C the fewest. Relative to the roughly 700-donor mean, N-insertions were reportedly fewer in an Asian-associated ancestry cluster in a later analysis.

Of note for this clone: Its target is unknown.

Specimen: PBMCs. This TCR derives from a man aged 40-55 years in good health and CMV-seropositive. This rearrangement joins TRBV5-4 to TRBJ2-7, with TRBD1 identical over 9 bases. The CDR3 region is CASSSRDRDEQYF. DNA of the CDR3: TGTGCCAGCAGCTCCCGGGACAGGGACGAGCAGTACTTC. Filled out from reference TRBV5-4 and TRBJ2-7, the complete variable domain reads ETGVTQSPTHLIKTRGQQVTLRCSSQSGHNTVSWYQQALGQGPQFIFQYYREEENGRGNFPPRFSGLQFPNYSSELNVNALELDDSALYLCASSSRDRDEQYFGPGTRLTVT.